Listed below are T cell receptor beta chains from one sample, sequenced in a study of blood T cell repertoires in COVID-19. Sequencing was performed with immunoSEQ multiplex PCR; in TCRdb, only in-frame clones are kept and a portion is missing. This sample has under 350,000 clones, with around 84% found just once. Material for sequencing was peripheral blood. These receptors were taken from a man between 65 and 85 years old with acute or convalescent COVID-19. The CDR3 runs from the conserved cysteine through the conserved F or W. Each record gives: V gene, clone size, J gene, D gene, CDR3 protein, CDR3 DNA. A D gene is named only where the DNA matches it firmly. Clone size is shown for a subset of rows, as once, few, many or a class of expanded clone.

v_gene: TRBV5-4
abundance: .
j_gene: TRBJ2-7
d_gene: .
CDR3aa: CASSSSGMKQYF
CDR3nt: TGTGCCAGCAGCTCATCGGGGATGAAGCAGTACTTC

v_gene: TRBV18
abundance: .
j_gene: TRBJ2-3
d_gene: .
CDR3aa: CASSPGLQTDTQYF
CDR3nt: TGTGCCAGCTCACCGGGACTCCAAACAGATACGCAGTATTTT

v_gene: TRBV18
abundance: .
j_gene: TRBJ2-7
d_gene: TRBD2
CDR3aa: CASSPGLAGLYEQYF
CDR3nt: TGTGCCAGCTCACCGGGACTAGCGGGGCTCTACGAGCAGTACTTC

v_gene: TRBV7-2
abundance: .
j_gene: TRBJ1-1
d_gene: .
CDR3aa: CASSLNNPGVNTEAFF
CDR3nt: TGTGCCAGCAGCTTAAACAATCCAGGGGTGAACACTGAAGCTTTCTTT

v_gene: TRBV4-1
abundance: .
j_gene: TRBJ2-6
d_gene: .
CDR3aa: CASSQDFGQRLAPNGANVLTF
CDR3nt: TGCGCCAGCAGCCAAGATTTTGGACAGAGGCTTGCTCCAAATGGGGCCAACGTCCTGACTTTC

v_gene: TRBV6-5
abundance: .
j_gene: TRBJ1-1
d_gene: TRBD1
CDR3aa: CASSYQPTGGTEAFF
CDR3nt: TGTGCCAGCAGTTACCAACCAACAGGGGGCACTGAAGCTTTCTTT

v_gene: TRBV28
abundance: .
j_gene: TRBJ2-3
d_gene: .
CDR3aa: CASSFLGASTDTQYF
CDR3nt: TGTGCCAGCAGTTTTCTGGGAGCTAGCACAGATACGCAGTATTTT

v_gene: TRBV4-1
abundance: .
j_gene: TRBJ1-4
d_gene: .
CDR3aa: CASSQAQGINEKLFF
CDR3nt: TGCGCCAGCAGCCAAGCGCAGGGAATTAATGAAAAACTGTTTTTT

v_gene: TRBV6-2/TRBV6-3
abundance: .
j_gene: TRBJ2-3
d_gene: .
CDR3aa: CASSYTPGLNTDTQYF
CDR3nt: TGTGCCAGCAGTTACACCCCAGGGTTGAACACAGATACGCAGTATTTT

v_gene: TRBV2
abundance: once
j_gene: TRBJ2-5
d_gene: TRBD2
CDR3aa: CASSGTSGSLQETQYF
CDR3nt: TGTGCCAGCAGTGGGACTAGCGGGAGCCTCCAAGAGACCCAGTACTTC

v_gene: TRBV10-3
abundance: .
j_gene: TRBJ2-7
d_gene: TRBD1
CDR3aa: CAIRQGASEQYF
CDR3nt: TGTGCCATCAGACAGGGGGCAAGCGAGCAGTACTTC

v_gene: TRBV13
abundance: few
j_gene: TRBJ2-3
d_gene: .
CDR3aa: CASSLQSVGGQRTDTQYF
CDR3nt: TGTGCCAGCAGCCTCCAGTCAGTGGGGGGGCAGAGGACAGATACGCAGTATTTT

v_gene: TRBV5-5
abundance: once
j_gene: TRBJ2-1
d_gene: TRBD2
CDR3aa: CASSRRTSGSPYNEQFF
CDR3nt: TGTGCCAGCAGCCGCCGGACTAGCGGGAGCCCCTACAATGAGCAGTTCTTC

v_gene: TRBV19
abundance: few
j_gene: TRBJ1-4
d_gene: TRBD1
CDR3aa: CASSNTGGIEKLFF
CDR3nt: TGTGCCAGTAGTAACACAGGGGGCATTGAAAAACTGTTTTTT

v_gene: TRBV4-1
abundance: .
j_gene: TRBJ1-6
d_gene: .
CDR3aa: CASSQEGNSNSPLHF
CDR3nt: TGCGCCAGCAGCCAAGAAGGAAACAGTAATTCACCCCTCCACTTT

v_gene: TRBV5-1
abundance: .
j_gene: TRBJ2-3
d_gene: .
CDR3aa: CASSLSLATSTDTQYF
CDR3nt: TGCGCCAGCAGCTTATCCCTAGCGACTAGCACAGATACGCAGTATTTT

v_gene: TRBV19
abundance: once
j_gene: TRBJ2-3
d_gene: .
CDR3aa: CASSIDSDTSTDTQYF
CDR3nt: TGTGCCAGTAGTATAGATTCTGACACCAGCACAGATACGCAGTATTTT

v_gene: TRBV28
abundance: once
j_gene: TRBJ2-7
d_gene: TRBD1
CDR3aa: CASSRTGTGAYEQYF
CDR3nt: TGTGCCAGCAGTCGTACCGGGACAGGGGCCTACGAGCAGTACTTC

v_gene: TRBV28
abundance: .
j_gene: TRBJ1-1
d_gene: .
CDR3aa: CASGGRRGTNTEAFF
CDR3nt: TGTGCCAGCGGAGGGCGGAGGGGAACGAACACTGAAGCTTTCTTT

v_gene: TRBV29-1
abundance: .
j_gene: TRBJ2-2
d_gene: .
CDR3aa: CSGSSTGELFF
CDR3nt: TGCAGCGGGAGCAGCACCGGGGAGCTGTTTTTT

v_gene: TRBV29-1
abundance: .
j_gene: TRBJ2-1
d_gene: TRBD2
CDR3aa: CSVGLSGGYNEQFF
CDR3nt: TGCAGCGTTGGGCTTAGCGGGGGATACAATGAGCAGTTCTTC

v_gene: TRBV6-1
abundance: .
j_gene: TRBJ1-2
d_gene: .
CDR3aa: CASSEAGGKWGYTF
CDR3nt: TGTGCCAGCAGTGAAGCCGGGGGAAAGTGGGGCTACACCTTC

v_gene: TRBV11-2
abundance: .
j_gene: TRBJ1-6
d_gene: TRBD1
CDR3aa: CASSSTGGGNSPLHF
CDR3nt: TGTGCCAGCAGCTCAACAGGGGGAGGAAATTCACCCCTCCACTTT

v_gene: TRBV2
abundance: .
j_gene: TRBJ1-6
d_gene: .
CDR3aa: CASSGETPNSPLHF
CDR3nt: TGTGCCAGCAGTGGAGAGACTCCTAATTCACCCCTCCACTTT

v_gene: TRBV18
abundance: .
j_gene: TRBJ2-3
d_gene: TRBD2
CDR3aa: CASSPSGGVTDTQYF
CDR3nt: TGTGCCAGCTCACCGAGCGGGGGGGTCACAGATACGCAGTATTTT

v_gene: TRBV4-2
abundance: .
j_gene: TRBJ1-4
d_gene: .
CDR3aa: CASSQEQGWGLFF
CDR3nt: TGTGCCAGCAGCCAAGAGCAGGGCTGGGGACTGTTTTTT

v_gene: TRBV7-9
abundance: .
j_gene: TRBJ2-7
d_gene: TRBD2
CDR3aa: CASSPSGTEQYF
CDR3nt: TGTGCCAGCAGCCCCAGCGGGACCGAGCAGTACTTC

v_gene: TRBV27
abundance: .
j_gene: TRBJ1-4
d_gene: TRBD1
CDR3aa: CASSSGQSNEKLFF
CDR3nt: TGTGCCAGCAGCTCGGGACAGAGTAATGAAAAACTGTTTTTT

v_gene: TRBV7-8
abundance: .
j_gene: TRBJ2-7
d_gene: .
CDR3aa: CASSRYYEQYF
CDR3nt: TGTGCCAGCAGCCGGTACTACGAGCAGTACTTC

v_gene: TRBV7-9
abundance: .
j_gene: TRBJ2-1
d_gene: TRBD1
CDR3aa: CASRTTPGQGYNEQFF
CDR3nt: TGTGCCAGCCGAACAACCCCCGGACAGGGGTACAATGAGCAGTTCTTC

v_gene: TRBV27
abundance: .
j_gene: TRBJ1-2
d_gene: .
CDR3aa: CASSPLGLMGYTF
CDR3nt: TGTGCCAGCAGCCCACTGGGACTCATGGGCTACACCTTC

v_gene: TRBV6-6
abundance: once
j_gene: TRBJ1-1
d_gene: .
CDR3aa: CASSYGSDSEAFF
CDR3nt: TGTGCCAGCAGTTACGGTTCTGACAGCGAAGCTTTCTTT

v_gene: TRBV19
abundance: .
j_gene: TRBJ2-1
d_gene: TRBD1
CDR3aa: CASSIDGDRGQYNEQFF
CDR3nt: TGTGCCAGTAGTATAGATGGGGACAGGGGGCAATACAATGAGCAGTTCTTC

v_gene: TRBV20-1
abundance: .
j_gene: TRBJ1-6
d_gene: TRBD1
CDR3aa: CSATRGALHF
CDR3nt: TGCAGTGCTACCAGGGGGGCCCTCCACTTT

v_gene: TRBV11-2
abundance: few
j_gene: TRBJ2-7
d_gene: .
CDR3aa: CASTFTRGTYEQYF
CDR3nt: TGTGCCAGCACCTTCACCCGGGGGACCTACGAGCAGTACTTC

v_gene: TRBV2
abundance: .
j_gene: TRBJ1-5
d_gene: TRBD1
CDR3aa: CASSWDRGGNQPQHF
CDR3nt: TGTGCCAGCAGCTGGGACAGGGGTGGCAATCAGCCCCAGCATTTT

v_gene: TRBV7-3
abundance: .
j_gene: TRBJ2-5
d_gene: TRBD2
CDR3aa: CASSRSGGAQETQYF
CDR3nt: TGTGCCAGCAGCAGGAGCGGGGGGGCACAAGAGACCCAGTACTTC

v_gene: TRBV3-1/TRBV3-2
abundance: .
j_gene: TRBJ2-1
d_gene: .
CDR3aa: CASSQGMREQFF
CDR3nt: TGTGCCAGCAGCCAAGGAATGCGCGAGCAGTTCTTC

v_gene: TRBV28
abundance: .
j_gene: TRBJ1-2
d_gene: .
CDR3aa: CATLANYGYTF
CDR3nt: TGTGCCACGTTAGCTAACTATGGCTACACCTTC

v_gene: TRBV4-3
abundance: .
j_gene: TRBJ2-1
d_gene: .
CDR3aa: CASSQGGGLAGYNEQFF
CDR3nt: TGCGCCAGCAGCCAAGGAGGAGGGCTAGCCGGATACAATGAGCAGTTCTTC